This T cell receptor (beta chain) was retrieved from a study of T cells in Graves' hyperthyroidism and ophthalmopathy. The CDR3 regions of TCR beta were amplified from RNA transcripts. TCR CDR3 regions were first amplified by RT-PCR with HTBI primers. TCRdb itself ran the multiplex PCR reads through MiXCR, one entry per CDR3 protein. Here the sample spans around 380,000 distinct CDR3 sequences, around an eighth being singletons. This clonotype was counted many times. V dropped 2 bases and J dropped 1 base, with 13 bases sitting between them. From germline, CDR1 is KGHDR and CDR2 SFDVKD. The CDR3 has 16 residues.

The specimen sequenced was blood. The receptor comes from a man aged 25-45 years with Graves' hyperthyroidism that later progressed to Graves' ophthalmopathy. The rearrangement joins TRBV24-1 to TRBJ1-1; D unclear. The CDR3 nucleotides are TGTGCCACCAGTGATTGGGCCCAGGTGGGGAACACTGAAGCTTTCTTT. Residues: CATSDWAQVGNTEAFF.